This entry is about one T cell receptor (beta chain). Its antigen is as yet unknown. The sample belongs to a study of monozygotic twins with inflammatory bowel disease. Notes on the study in general: Versus healthy twins, IBD patients showed fewer clonotypes shared with others, especially with disease activity. Cells of different T cell subtypes could not be told apart.

Incorporation of UMIs carrying a 6-nucleotide sample barcode was performed by template switching. Researchers put TCRalpha and TCRbeta cDNA through two nested PCRs lasting approximately 16 and 9 cycles. Reanalyzing the 5' RACE reads, TCRdb keeps one entry per CDR3 protein, without DNA. This sample contains more than 300,000 distinct CDR3 sequences. This CDR3 is 14 amino acids long. The chain recombines TRBV12-3 or TRBV12-4 with TRBJ1-2. This receptor was obtained from a human donor with ulcerative colitis or Crohn's disease, or a healthy co-twin of an affected twin (not recorded which). The sample comprised blood. CDR3 protein: CASSGLQEGYGYTF.